A selection of T cell receptor beta chains follows, all from one sample in a study of beta chain features in type 1 diabetes. TCRdb's copy holds only in-frame clones and misses some; the assay was immunoSEQ multiplex PCR. Here the sample spans approximately 470,000 clones, around 30% being singletons. The sequenced sample was naive CD4+ T cells from blood. Receptors were obtained from a young man in good health. The CDR3 runs from the conserved cysteine through the conserved F or W. The D gene is left open where the match is weak. Where a row states a size, it is once, few, many or the class of an expanded clone; other rows omit it.

D gene: -
clone size: few
J gene: TRBJ2-5
V gene: TRBV2
CDR3 protein: CASSLEGGDETQYF
CDR3 DNA: TGTGCCAGCAGCCTGGAGGGGGGCGATGAGACCCAGTACTTC

D gene: -
clone size: few
J gene: TRBJ2-1
V gene: TRBV18
CDR3 protein: CASSPSGDEQFF
CDR3 DNA: TGTGCCAGCTCACCATCCGGGGACGAGCAGTTCTTC

D gene: -
clone size: -
J gene: TRBJ2-7
V gene: TRBV28
CDR3 protein: CASSSVRERREQYF
CDR3 DNA: TGTGCCAGCAGCTCGGTCCGGGAACGAAGGGAGCAGTACTTC

D gene: -
clone size: -
J gene: TRBJ2-7
V gene: TRBV30
CDR3 protein: CAWSVSSYEQYF
CDR3 DNA: TGTGCCTGGAGTGTAAGCTCCTACGAGCAGTACTTC

D gene: -
clone size: -
J gene: TRBJ2-3
V gene: TRBV9
CDR3 protein: CASSVDLGADTQYF
CDR3 DNA: TGTGCCAGCAGCGTAGATCTGGGGGCAGATACGCAGTATTTT

D gene: TRBD1
clone size: few
J gene: TRBJ2-7
V gene: TRBV18
CDR3 protein: CASSPGQTSYEQYF
CDR3 DNA: TGTGCCAGCTCACCGGGACAGACCAGCTACGAGCAGTACTTC

D gene: TRBD2
clone size: -
J gene: TRBJ2-3
V gene: TRBV10-3
CDR3 protein: CAISELLAGTDTQYF
CDR3 DNA: TGTGCCATCAGTGAGTTGCTAGCGGGCACAGATACGCAGTATTTT

D gene: TRBD1
clone size: -
J gene: TRBJ2-3
V gene: TRBV27
CDR3 protein: CASSSRTGWIGQYF
CDR3 DNA: TGTGCCAGCAGTTCGAGGACAGGGTGGATCGGGCAGTATTTT

D gene: TRBD2
clone size: few
J gene: TRBJ2-1
V gene: TRBV2
CDR3 protein: CAATSEVYNEQFF
CDR3 DNA: TGTGCCGCGACTAGCGAGGTGTACAATGAGCAGTTCTTC

D gene: -
clone size: -
J gene: TRBJ2-7
V gene: TRBV7-2
CDR3 protein: CASSLGGTYSYEQYF
CDR3 DNA: TGTGCCAGCAGCTTAGGGGGGACTTATTCCTACGAGCAGTACTTC

D gene: TRBD1
clone size: -
J gene: TRBJ1-4
V gene: TRBV4-3
CDR3 protein: CASSPYRGQSEKLFF
CDR3 DNA: TGCGCCAGCAGCCCTTACAGGGGGCAGAGTGAAAAACTGTTTTTT

D gene: -
clone size: few
J gene: TRBJ2-1
V gene: TRBV9
CDR3 protein: CASSVTTGEQFF
CDR3 DNA: TGTGCCAGCAGCGTAACAACGGGGGAGCAGTTCTTC

D gene: -
clone size: -
J gene: TRBJ2-5
V gene: TRBV2
CDR3 protein: CASSEQSQETQYF
CDR3 DNA: TGTGCCAGCAGTGAACAGAGCCAAGAGACCCAGTACTTC

D gene: -
clone size: few
J gene: TRBJ1-2
V gene: TRBV30
CDR3 protein: CACNQITTNYGYTF
CDR3 DNA: TGTGCCTGCAACCAGATAACTACTAACTATGGCTACACCTTC

D gene: -
clone size: -
J gene: TRBJ2-7
V gene: TRBV7-8
CDR3 protein: CASSQTTGSYEQYF
CDR3 DNA: TGTGCCAGCAGCCAGACGACAGGTTCCTACGAGCAGTACTTC

D gene: -
clone size: few
J gene: TRBJ2-1
V gene: TRBV25-1
CDR3 protein: CASSDGRVYWNEQFF
CDR3 DNA: TGTGCCAGCAGTGACGGCAGGGTTTATTGGAATGAGCAGTTCTTC

D gene: TRBD2
clone size: -
J gene: TRBJ2-7
V gene: TRBV27
CDR3 protein: CASSLSKSGRAHEQYF
CDR3 DNA: TGTGCCAGCAGTTTATCGAAGAGCGGGAGGGCCCACGAGCAGTACTTC

D gene: TRBD2
clone size: few
J gene: TRBJ2-1
V gene: TRBV25-1
CDR3 protein: CASSDRAVAGAEQFF
CDR3 DNA: TGTGCCAGCAGTGATCGGGCGGTAGCGGGAGCTGAGCAGTTCTTC

D gene: -
clone size: few
J gene: TRBJ2-3
V gene: TRBV30
CDR3 protein: CAWSWRSTDTQYF
CDR3 DNA: TGTGCCTGGAGTTGGAGGAGCACAGATACGCAGTATTTT

D gene: TRBD1
clone size: few
J gene: TRBJ2-6
V gene: TRBV7-2
CDR3 protein: CASSQTGASSGANVLTF
CDR3 DNA: TGTGCCAGCAGCCAGACAGGGGCGAGCTCTGGGGCCAACGTCCTGACTTTC

D gene: -
clone size: few
J gene: TRBJ2-3
V gene: TRBV5-6
CDR3 protein: CASSGIGTQYF
CDR3 DNA: TGTGCCAGCAGCGGTATAGGTACGCAGTATTTT

D gene: -
clone size: few
J gene: TRBJ1-1
V gene: TRBV4-1
CDR3 protein: CASSQDPGWEAEAFF
CDR3 DNA: TGCGCCAGCAGCCAAGATCCAGGGTGGGAAGCTGAAGCTTTCTTT

D gene: -
clone size: -
J gene: TRBJ2-1
V gene: TRBV11-2
CDR3 protein: CASTRLGSYNEQFF
CDR3 DNA: TGTGCCAGCACCCGACTAGGCTCCTACAATGAGCAGTTCTTC

D gene: TRBD2
clone size: once
J gene: TRBJ2-1
V gene: TRBV30
CDR3 protein: CAWSPPHTSGRGYEQFF
CDR3 DNA: TGTGCCTGGAGTCCACCCCATACTAGCGGGAGAGGGTATGAGCAGTTCTTC

D gene: -
clone size: few
J gene: TRBJ1-1
V gene: TRBV30
CDR3 protein: CAWSVPGRLQAFF
CDR3 DNA: TGTGCCTGGAGTGTACCCGGGCGCCTCCAAGCTTTCTTT

D gene: TRBD2
clone size: few
J gene: TRBJ2-7
V gene: TRBV10-3
CDR3 protein: CAISESSSGNEQYF
CDR3 DNA: TGTGCCATCAGTGAGTCGTCTAGCGGCAACGAGCAGTACTTC

D gene: -
clone size: -
J gene: TRBJ2-7
V gene: TRBV7-2
CDR3 protein: CASSFETGPYEQYF
CDR3 DNA: TGTGCCAGCAGCTTCGAAACCGGGCCCTACGAGCAGTACTTC